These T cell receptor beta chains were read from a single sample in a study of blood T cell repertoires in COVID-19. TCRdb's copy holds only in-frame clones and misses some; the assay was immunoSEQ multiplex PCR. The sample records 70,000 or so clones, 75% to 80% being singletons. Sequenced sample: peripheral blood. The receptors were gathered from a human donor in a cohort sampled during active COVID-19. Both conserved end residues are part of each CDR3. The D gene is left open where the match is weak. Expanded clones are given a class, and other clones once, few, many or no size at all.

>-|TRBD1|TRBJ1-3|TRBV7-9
CASSSPGQGKRNTIYF
TGTGCCAGCAGCTCTCCGGGACAGGGAAAGAGAAACACCATATATTTT
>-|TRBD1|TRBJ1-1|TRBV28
CASRNSIQGGTEAFF
TGTGCCAGCCGTAACTCCATACAGGGGGGAACTGAAGCTTTCTTT
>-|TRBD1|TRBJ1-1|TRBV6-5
CASSLTGGVTEAFF
TGTGCCAGCAGCTTGACAGGGGGCGTCACTGAAGCTTTCTTT
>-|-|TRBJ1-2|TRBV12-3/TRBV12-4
CAIRGGAWEGYTF
TGTGCCATCAGAGGGGGGGCATGGGAAGGCTACACCTTC
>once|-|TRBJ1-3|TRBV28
CASSPRNLPRGTGNTIYF
TGTGCCAGCAGTCCGAGAAACTTACCCAGGGGCACTGGAAACACCATATATTTT
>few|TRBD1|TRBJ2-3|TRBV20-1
CSASRSGGTGTQYF
TGCAGTGCTAGTAGATCAGGGGGAACAGGTACGCAGTATTTT
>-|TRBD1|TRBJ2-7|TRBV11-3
CASSSRQGPYEQYF
TGTGCCAGCAGCTCCAGACAGGGCCCCTACGAGCAGTACTTC
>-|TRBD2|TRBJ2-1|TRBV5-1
CASSFLAGTSYNEQFF
TGCGCCAGCAGCTTCCTAGCGGGGACCTCCTACAATGAGCAGTTCTTC
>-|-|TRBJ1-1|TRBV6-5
CASRLQTGKGTEAFF
TGTGCCAGCAGACTACAAACAGGGAAGGGCACTGAAGCTTTCTTT
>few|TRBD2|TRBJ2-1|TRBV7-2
CASSFERGPYNEQFF
TGTGCCAGCAGCTTCGAGCGGGGGCCATACAATGAGCAGTTCTTC
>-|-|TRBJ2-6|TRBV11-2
CASSPQGGANVLTF
TGTGCCAGCAGCCCCCAGGGGGGGGCCAACGTCCTGACTTTC
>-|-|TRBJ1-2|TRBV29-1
CSARQAGDNYGYTF
TGCAGCGCCCGACAGGCAGGGGACAACTATGGCTACACCTTC
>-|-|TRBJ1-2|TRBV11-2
CASSPLDLRDYGYTF
TGTGCCAGCAGCCCTCTCGACTTGAGGGACTATGGCTACACCTTC
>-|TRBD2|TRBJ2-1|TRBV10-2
CASSGIAGGEQFF
TGCGCCAGCAGTGGTATAGCGGGAGGTGAGCAGTTCTTC
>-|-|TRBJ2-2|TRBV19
CASSIHSTGELFF
TGTGCCAGTAGTATACACAGCACCGGGGAGCTGTTTTTT
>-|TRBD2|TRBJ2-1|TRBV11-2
CASSRLAGNLNEQFF
TGTGCCAGCAGCCGACTAGCGGGAAACCTCAATGAGCAGTTCTTC
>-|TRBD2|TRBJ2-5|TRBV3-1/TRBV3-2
CASSQDGLAGVAKTQYF
TGTGCCAGCAGCCAAGACGGACTAGCGGGAGTCGCAAAGACCCAGTACTTC
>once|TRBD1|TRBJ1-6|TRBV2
CASSGQGGGPNSPLHF
TGTGCCAGCAGTGGACAGGGTGGAGGTCCTAATTCACCCCTCCACTTT
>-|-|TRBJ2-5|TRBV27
CASSSQGGKETQYF
TGTGCCAGCAGTTCACAGGGGGGGAAAGAGACCCAGTACTTC
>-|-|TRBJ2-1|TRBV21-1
CASRWETPEQFF
TGTGCCAGCAGATGGGAGACGCCAGAGCAGTTCTTC
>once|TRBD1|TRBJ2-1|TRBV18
CASSLGQGLYWGEQFF
TGTGCCAGCTCACTCGGACAGGGGCTCTATTGGGGTGAGCAGTTCTTC
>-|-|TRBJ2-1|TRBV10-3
CAISESGLTPEQFF
TGTGCCATCAGTGAGTCGGGACTCACGCCCGAGCAGTTCTTC
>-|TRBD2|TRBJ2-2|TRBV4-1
CASSHPGLAGSGNTGELFF
TGCGCCAGCAGCCACCCGGGACTAGCGGGATCCGGGAACACCGGGGAGCTGTTTTTT
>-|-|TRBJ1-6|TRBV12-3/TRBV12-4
CASSFGGDGLDF
TGTGCCAGCAGCTTCGGGGGGGACGGCCTAGACTTT
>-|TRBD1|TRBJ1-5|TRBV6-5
CASGQGSQPQHF
TGTGCCAGCGGACAGGGAAGCCAGCCCCAGCATTTT
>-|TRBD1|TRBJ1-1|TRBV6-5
CASVPGQGARTEAFF
TGTGCCAGCGTCCCGGGACAGGGGGCGCGGACTGAAGCTTTCTTT
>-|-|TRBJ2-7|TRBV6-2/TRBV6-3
CASSARGLPGYEQYF
TGTGCCAGCAGTGCCAGAGGACTTCCCGGCTACGAGCAGTACTTC
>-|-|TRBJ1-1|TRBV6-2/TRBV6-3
CASSYSRLNTEAFF
TGTGCCAGCAGTTACTCTCGGTTGAACACTGAAGCTTTCTTT
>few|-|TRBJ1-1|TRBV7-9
CASSFQVDTEAFF
TGTGCCAGCAGCTTCCAGGTCGACACTGAAGCTTTCTTT
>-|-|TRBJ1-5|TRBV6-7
CASSYRARRGQPQHF
TGTGCCAGCAGTTACCGGGCCCGGCGGGGGCAGCCCCAGCATTTT
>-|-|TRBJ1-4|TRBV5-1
CASSLGSGGSGKLFF
TGCGCCAGCAGCTTGGGGTCGGGGGGCAGTGGAAAACTGTTTTTT
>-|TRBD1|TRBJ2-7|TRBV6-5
CASSRQGYEQYF
TGTGCCAGCAGTCGACAGGGTTACGAGCAGTACTTC
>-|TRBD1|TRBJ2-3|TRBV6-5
CASSYRTGAFSDTQYF
TGTGCCAGCAGTTACAGGACAGGGGCCTTTTCAGATACGCAGTATTTT
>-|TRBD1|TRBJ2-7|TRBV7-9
CASSSRGPYEQYF
TGTGCCAGCAGCTCCAGGGGGCCCTACGAGCAGTACTTC
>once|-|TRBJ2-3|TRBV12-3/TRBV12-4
CASSPPGDTQYF
TGTGCCAGCAGTCCCCCCGGAGATACGCAGTATTTT
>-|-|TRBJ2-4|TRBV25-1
CASSDVGRGDIQYF
TGTGCCAGCAGTGACGTGGGGCGCGGGGACATTCAGTACTTC
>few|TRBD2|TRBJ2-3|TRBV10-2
CASRHSGREDTQYF
TGCGCCAGCAGACATAGCGGGAGAGAAGATACGCAGTATTTT
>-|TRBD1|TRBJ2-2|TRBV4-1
CASSRGQGREVTGELFF
TGCGCCAGCAGCCGTGGACAGGGGCGCGAAGTCACCGGGGAGCTGTTTTTT
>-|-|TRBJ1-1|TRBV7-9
CASSLLGRNFAFF
TGTGCCAGCAGCTTACTGGGGCGGAATTTCGCTTTCTTT
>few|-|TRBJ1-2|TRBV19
CASSIQQPNYGYTF
TGTGCCAGTAGTATTCAACAGCCTAACTATGGCTACACCTTC
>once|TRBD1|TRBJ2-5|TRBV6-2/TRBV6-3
CASSIGTGLETQYF
TGTGCCAGCAGTATCGGGACAGGGTTAGAGACCCAGTACTTC
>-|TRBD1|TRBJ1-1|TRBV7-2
CASSPPGQGWNTEAFF
TGTGCCAGCAGCCCGCCGGGACAGGGGTGGAACACTGAAGCTTTCTTT
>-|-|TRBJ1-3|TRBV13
CASSLSHRAFSGNTIYF
TGTGCCAGCAGCTTATCCCACAGAGCCTTCTCTGGAAACACCATATATTTT
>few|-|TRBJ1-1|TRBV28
CAGGQSENTEAFF
TGTGCCGGAGGACAGTCAGAGAACACTGAAGCTTTCTTT
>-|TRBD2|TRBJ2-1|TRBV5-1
CASSWSGGANGVQFF
TGCGCCAGCAGCTGGAGCGGGGGGGCCAATGGGGTGCAGTTCTTC